These 20 T cell receptor beta chains share one sample of origin, sequenced in a study of blood T cell repertoires in COVID-19. Produced via immunoSEQ multiplex PCR; TCRdb's table is partial and in-frame only. In the table there are roughly 250,000 clones, 65% to 80% of which are singletons. Specimen: peripheral blood. These receptors were obtained from a woman in her thirties or forties with active or convalescent COVID-19.

This clone was recorded only once. The chain has TRBV7-9 and TRBJ1-4; 8 bases are a match to TRBD1. The germline CDR1 and CDR2 sequences are SEHNR and FQNEAQ (reference sequence). This CDR3 has 17 residues. V trimming: 0 bases; J trimming: 2 bases; junction bases outside the gene matches: 5. The CDR3 DNA is TGTGCCAGCAGCTTAGCGGCCCAGGGGGCGACTAATGAAAAACTGTTTTTT. Its protein product is CASSLAAQGATNEKLFF.

This clone was detected once. V gene TRBV7-3 combines with J gene TRBJ2-1; 7 nucleotides agree with TRBD1. The CDR3 extends over 14 amino acids. CDR1 SGHTA and CDR2 FQGTGA come from the germline V gene. V gave up 5 bases and J gave up 4 bases; unmatched junction bases: 5. The CDR3 spells CASSLRGQYNEQFF. CDR3 coding DNA: TGTGCCAGCAGCCTTAGGGGACAGTACAATGAGCAGTTCTTC.

This chain connects TRBV19 to TRBJ2-4; maybe TRBD1 (7 bases). Trimming cost V 5 bases and J 0 bases, with 11 bases left between them. The length of the CDR3 is 15 residues. The germline V gene encodes CDR1 LNHDA and CDR2 SQIVND (reference sequence). The CDR3 spells CASSGGGKAKNIQYF. The CDR3 DNA follows: TGTGCCAGTAGTGGAGGGGGCAAAGCCAAAAACATTCAGTACTTC.

The chain carries TRBV10-3 and TRBJ1-3; a possible D gene is TRBD1 (5 bases). V dropped 3 bases and J dropped 2 bases, with 8 bases sitting between them. The length of the CDR3 is 14 residues. Germline CDR1 is ENHRY and CDR2 is SYGVKD. CDR3 in DNA: TGTGCCATCAGTGATCAGGGAACTGGAAACACCATATATTTT. Its translation: CAISDQGTGNTIYF.

The chain couples TRBV7-3 to TRBJ2-5; the D gene is possibly TRBD2 (5 bases). CDR1 and CDR2 (germline): SGHTA, FQGTGA. V lost 2 bases, J lost 4 bases, and 14 bases lay in between. This CDR3 has 15 amino acids. The CDR3 DNA is TGTGCCAGCAGCTTATCGGGGAGCACCGGAGAGACCCAGTACTTC. Residues: CASSLSGSTGETQYF.

The J gene is TRBJ1-2, the V gene TRBV5-4; D call uncertain. The ends were cut back, 4 bases at V and 4 bases at J, with 17 bases in the middle. Germline-derived CDR1 and CDR2 are SGHNT and YYREEE (reference sequence). The CDR3 is 15 amino acids. CDR3 region: CASSPGGQTIYGYTF. CDR3 nucleotides: TGTGCCAGCAGCCCTGGCGGGCAGACAATCTATGGCTACACCTTC.

This chain joins TRBV6-1 and TRBJ1-5; a weak D match, TRBD1 (5 bases). V lost 2 bases, J lost 7 bases, and 15 bases lay in between. Germline V CDR1 and CDR2: MNHNS, SASEGT. The CDR3 has 15 amino acids. The CDR3 loop is CASSESGLYRQPQHF. The CDR3 DNA follows: TGTGCCAGCAGTGAAAGTGGCCTTTACAGGCAGCCCCAGCATTTT.

Comment on this clone: At one end the junction does not follow the germline gene, possibly because of a read error. V usage is TRBV3-1 (or the pseudogene TRBV3-2) and J usage is TRBJ2-2; weak D call: TRBD2 (7 bases). CDR1 and CDR2 (germline): LGHDT, YNNKEL (reference sequence). The CDR3 loop spans 16 amino acids. The CDR3 DNA sequence: TGTGCCAGCAGTTTCTACTGGGGGGGCCGGGCCGGAGAGCTGTTTTTT. It specifies CASSFYWGGRAGELFF.

This chain joins TRBV18 and TRBJ1-2, with a possible D match to TRBD1 (5 bases). From germline, CDR1 is KGHSH and CDR2 LQKENI. The length of the CDR3 is 15 residues. V was trimmed by 3 bases and J by 4 bases, leaving 15 bases between them. DNA of the CDR3: TGTGCCAGCTCACCGGGCTTACAGGTGCGCTATGGCTACACCTTC. Its translation: CASSPGLQVRYGYTF.

The V gene is TRBV5-1, the J gene TRBJ1-3; the match to TRBD1 covers 9 bases. Germline V gives CDR1 SGHRS, CDR2 YFSETQ. This CDR3 contains 14 residues. The V segment lost 4 bases and the J segment 2 bases; nucleotides outside the gene matches: 1. The CDR3 coding sequence is TGCGCCAGCAGCAGGGACAGGGCTGGAAACACCATATATTTT. Amino acids: CASSRDRAGNTIYF.

The chain has TRBV19 and TRBJ1-4; the D gene is possibly TRBD1 (6 bases). V was cut by 7 bases and J by 0 bases, with 15 bases left in between. In germline, CDR1 is LNHDA, CDR2 SQIVND (reference sequence). The CDR3 extends over 16 amino acids. The CDR3 spells CASKGETATTNEKLFF. The CDR3 coding sequence is TGTGCCAGTAAGGGGGAGACAGCTACAACTAATGAAAAACTGTTTTTT.

This clone was counted between two and nine times. The rearrangement joins TRBV2 to TRBJ1-5, with a possible D match to TRBD1 (5 bases). CDR3 length equals 13 residues. Trimming stripped 4 bases from V and 6 bases from J, with 10 bases between. Looked up from germline, CDR1 is SNHLY and CDR2 is FYNNEI. Here the CDR3 DNA reads TGTGCCAGCAGTGCAGGGCACGGTCAGCCCCAGCATTTT. Encoded protein: CASSAGHGQPQHF.

This sequence joins TRBV28 and TRBJ1-1, with 7 bases fitting TRBD1. In germline, CDR1 is MDHEN, CDR2 SYDVKM. The V gene end was trimmed by 7 bases and the J gene end by 5 bases; junction bases not matched to a gene: 7. This CDR3 contains 13 residues. CDR3 in amino acids: CASNYRGFTEAFF. CDR3 bases: TGTGCCAGCAACTACAGGGGTTTTACTGAAGCTTTCTTT. Drawing the rest from reference TRBV28 and TRBJ1-1, the complete variable domain is DVKVTQSSRYLVKRTGEKVFLECVQDMDHENMFWYRQDPGLGLRLIYFSYDVKMKEKGDIPEGYSVSREKKERFSLILESASTNQTSMYLCASNYRGFTEAFFGQGTRLTVV.

The chain links TRBV28 to TRBJ1-1, with no clear D. Germline V gene lookup returns CDR1 MDHEN and CDR2 SYDVKM. Deletions cut 2 bases from V and 3 bases from J, with 16 bases between. The CDR3 is 16 amino acids. The DNA of the CDR3 is TGTGCCAGCAGTTTAGCCCACGTGAGTAGCGACACTGAAGCTTTCTTT. Its protein product is CASSLAHVSSDTEAFF.

This chain uses TRBV4-1 with TRBJ1-2; 8 bases align to TRBD1. V dropped 3 bases and J dropped 4; count of bases not matched to a gene: 4. Per germline, CDR1 MGHRA and CDR2 YSYEKL. There are 14 residues in the CDR3. The DNA for the CDR3 is TGCGCCAGCAGCCAGAGGACAGGGCGCTATGGCTACACCTTC. Protein sequence: CASSQRTGRYGYTF.

The gene calls are TRBV27 and TRBJ2-5; a weak D match, TRBD1 (5 bases). V lost 5 bases and J 5 bases, leaving 12 bases between the germline ends. CDR1 and CDR2 (germline): MNHEY, SMNVEV (reference sequence). CDR3 size: 13 residues. DNA of the CDR3: TGTGCCAGCAGTACGACAGTCCGTGAGACCCAGTACTTC. This translates into CASSTTVRETQYF.

The chain uses TRBV7-9 and TRBJ2-5; no clear D gene. Trimming shortened V by 3 bases and J by 5 bases, and 10 bases separated the two germline ends. The CDR3 is made up of 13 amino acids. Germline V gives CDR1 SEHNR, CDR2 FQNEAQ (reference sequence). CDR3 sequence reads: CASSFPASETQYF. For the CDR3, the DNA is TGTGCCAGCAGCTTTCCAGCGTCGGAGACCCAGTACTTC. The whole variable domain, remainder taken from reference TRBV7-9 and TRBJ2-5, is DTGVSQNPRHKITKRGQNVTFRCDPISEHNRLYWYRQTLGQGPEFLTYFQNEAQLEKSRLLSDRFSAERPKGSFSTLEIQRTEQGDSAMYLCASSFPASETQYFGPGTRLLVL.

There are many counts of this clone. For the CDR3, the DNA is TGTGCCAGCAGTGAGACAGGGATCCACGAGCAGTACTTC. Amino acids: CASSETGIHEQYF. This chain joins TRBV6-4 and TRBJ2-7; 7 positions agree with TRBD1. Unmatched junction bases numbered 4, after V lost 3 bases and J lost 5 bases. The V gene's germline CDR1 is MRHNA and CDR2 SNTAGT. This CDR3 has 13 amino acids.

This clone occurred a few times. The chain joins TRBV5-4 to TRBJ1-1; D gene uncertain. Germline assignment: CDR1 SGHNT and CDR2 YYREEE (reference sequence). This CDR3 spans 14 amino acids. The V end lost 4 bases, the J end lost 0 bases, and 10 bases lay between the germline ends. CDR3 amino acids: CASSLIAMNTEAFF. The DNA for the CDR3 is TGTGCCAGCAGCCTAATCGCCATGAACACTGAAGCTTTCTTT.

This clone came up a few times. This chain connects TRBV5-1 to TRBJ1-1; a possible D gene is TRBD1 (6 bases). Trimming took 3 bases from V and 10 from J, leaving 19 bases between them. Germline lookup yields CDR1 SGHRS and CDR2 YFSETQ. This CDR3 is built from 14 residues. Written as DNA, the CDR3 is TGCGCCAGCAGCTGGGAACAGGGTTATTCTGGAGCTTTCTTT. Translating it yields CASSWEQGYSGAFF.